The 11 T cell receptor beta chains below come from one sample, sequenced in a study of identical twins (dated by TCRdb to the mid-2010s). The library was built by means of 5' RACE. TCRdb names Illumina HiSeq 2000 as the instrument used. Using fastp trimming at Q25 and MiXCR clonotype assembly, TCRdb reanalyzed the public sequencing data and kept in-frame beta chains. Rows are unified per CDR3 protein, each entry keeping the most common DNA and genes. This sample has some 1,700,000 distinct CDR3 sequences in its table, and about 31% of those were observed once. Less than 0.35% of the sample is in the top ten clones. The specimen sequenced was cord blood. The receptors derive from a newborn girl in good health.

The chain carries TRBV7-9 and TRBJ2-3; D is unresolved. Trimming cost V 7 bases and J 4 bases, with 6 bases left between them. The CDR3 spans 11 residues. Germline assignment: CDR1 SEHNR and CDR2 FQNEAQ (reference sequence). In DNA form, the CDR3 reads TGTGCCAGCACAAAGGCAGATACGCAGTATTTT. This gives the protein CASTKADTQYF.

This chain links TRBV21-1 with TRBJ2-1; the table's D call, TRBD2, has no DNA check behind it. TRBV21-1 is designated a pseudogene. The CDR3 consists of 12 residues. The CDR3 nucleotides read TGTGCCAGCAGCGCCCCGACTAGCACGCAGTTCTTC. It codes for CASSAPTSTQFF.

This chain connects TRBV7-9 to TRBJ2-3, with D perhaps matching TRBD1 (6 bases). V dropped 1 base and J dropped 4 bases, with 12 bases sitting between them. The CDR3 has 15 amino acids. Germline V gives CDR1 SEHNR, CDR2 FQNEAQ (reference sequence). The chain's CDR3 is CASSLEWGRADTQYF. In nucleotides, the CDR3 is TGTGCCAGCAGCTTAGAGTGGGGGCGCGCAGATACGCAGTATTTT.

This clonotype was counted a few times. V usage is TRBV12-3 or TRBV12-4 and J usage is TRBJ2-1; 14 nucleotides match TRBD2. The CDR3 totals 15 residues. V trimming: 5 bases; J trimming: 8 bases; junction bases outside the gene matches: 5. The CDR3 coding sequence is TGTGCCAGCAGTGTTAGACTAGCGGGAGGGGATGAGCAGTTCTTC. As protein: CASSVRLAGGDEQFF.

This clonotype appeared a few times. The rearrangement links TRBV20-1 to TRBJ1-2; D ambiguous. V was clipped by 0 bases and J by 2 bases, with 7 bases between them. The germline gives CDR1 DFQATT, CDR2 SNEGSKA (reference sequence). The CDR3 loop spans 13 amino acids. CDR3 sequence: CSARDVLNYGYTF. CDR3 sequence (DNA): TGCAGTGCTAGAGATGTGCTAAACTATGGCTACACCTTC.

This rearrangement joins TRBV7-2 to TRBJ2-7; D remains ambiguous. Germline values: CDR1 SGHTA, CDR2 FQGNSA. Trimming removed 6 bases at V and 7 bases at J, with 10 bases between. The CDR3 loop spans 11 amino acids. The chain's CDR3 is CASSPNNEQYF. The CDR3 DNA follows: TGTGCCAGCAGTCCGAACAATGAGCAGTACTTC.

The chain joins TRBV25-1 to TRBJ1-6; 9 nucleotides line up with TRBD1. The CDR3 contains 15 residues. CDR1 is MGHDK and CDR2 is SYGVNS in the germline V gene. Trimming removed 2 bases from V and 7 bases from J; junction bases left unmatched: 3. Written as DNA, the CDR3 is TGTGCCAGCAGTGAAACAGGGGGCTGGAATTCACCCCTCCACTTT. It encodes CASSETGGWNSPLHF.

The V gene is TRBV27, the J gene TRBJ2-1, with 7 bases matching TRBD2. In germline, CDR1 is MNHEY, CDR2 SMNVEV (reference sequence). CDR3 size: 15 residues. With V trimmed by 3 bases and J by 4 bases, 6 bases remained unmatched. The CDR3 here is CASSFRGDRYNEQFF. Written as DNA, the CDR3 is TGTGCCAGCAGTTTTCGGGGGGACCGTTACAATGAGCAGTTCTTC.

The J gene is TRBJ2-3, the V gene TRBV20-1; TRBD2 matches 7 bases. J lost 9 bases, V lost 0 bases, and 15 bases had no gene match. CDR3 length: 16 residues. Germline-derived CDR1 and CDR2 are DFQATT and SNEGSKA (reference sequence). Here the CDR3 DNA reads TGCAGTGCTAGAGATTTTTTGCGACTAGCTCGAGAAACGCAGTATTTT. Translated: CSARDFLRLARETQYF.

This clonotype has only a few counts. The chain joins TRBV7-2 to TRBJ2-7; D might be TRBD2 (5 bases). Germline V gene data show CDR1 as SGHTA and CDR2 as FQGNSA. Trimming took 1 base from V and 7 from J, leaving 17 bases between them. CDR3 length equals 15 residues. The CDR3 DNA reads as TGTGCCAGCAGCTTAGGAGCGGCAGCGCTCGGAGAGCAGTACTTC. Translation: CASSLGAAALGEQYF.

This clonotype was detected a few times. This sequence joins TRBV4-1 and TRBJ2-5; 11 bases map to TRBD1. The germline CDR1 and CDR2 sequences are MGHRA and YSYEKL. Germline trimming cut 1 base from V and 2 bases from J; bases unmatched to any gene: 12. This CDR3 comprises 19 residues. The CDR3: CASSQGLLRDRGWQETQYF. CDR3 bases: TGCGCCAGCAGCCAAGGGTTACTCCGGGACAGGGGGTGGCAAGAGACCCAGTACTTC.